These 2 T cell receptor beta chains originate from one sample sequenced in a study of T cells in Graves' hyperthyroidism and ophthalmopathy. RNA transcripts served as the template for amplifying TCR beta CDR3 regions. First-round RT-PCR with HTBI primers amplified the TCR CDR3 region. TCRdb re-derived calls from the multiplex PCR reads in MiXCR, one entry per CDR3 protein. The repertoire includes roughly 710,000 distinct CDR3 sequences, 30% to 40% of them detected once, and approximately 31% sits in the top ten. The sequenced sample was blood. The receptors stem from a woman aged 40 to 55 with Graves' hyperthyroidism.

The chain carries TRBV20-1 and TRBJ2-6; D unclear. Trimming pared 4 bases from V and 3 bases from J, leaving 10 bases between. There are 14 residues in the CDR3. Germline V gene data show CDR1 as DFQATT and CDR2 as SNEGSKA (reference sequence). The CDR3 coding sequence is TGCAGTGCTATCACCCTCAGTGGGGCCAACGTCCTGACTTTC. Amino acids: CSAITLSGANVLTF.

This clonotype was found a few times. The V gene is TRBV2, the J gene TRBJ1-1, with D unresolved. Trimming took 2 bases from V and 5 from J, leaving 15 bases between them. Germline V gives CDR1 SNHLY, CDR2 FYNNEI. The CDR3 sequence is 15 residues long. The CDR3 sequence is CASSELEGFWTEAFF. In DNA, the CDR3 is TGTGCCAGCAGTGAACTCGAGGGTTTTTGGACTGAAGCTTTCTTT.